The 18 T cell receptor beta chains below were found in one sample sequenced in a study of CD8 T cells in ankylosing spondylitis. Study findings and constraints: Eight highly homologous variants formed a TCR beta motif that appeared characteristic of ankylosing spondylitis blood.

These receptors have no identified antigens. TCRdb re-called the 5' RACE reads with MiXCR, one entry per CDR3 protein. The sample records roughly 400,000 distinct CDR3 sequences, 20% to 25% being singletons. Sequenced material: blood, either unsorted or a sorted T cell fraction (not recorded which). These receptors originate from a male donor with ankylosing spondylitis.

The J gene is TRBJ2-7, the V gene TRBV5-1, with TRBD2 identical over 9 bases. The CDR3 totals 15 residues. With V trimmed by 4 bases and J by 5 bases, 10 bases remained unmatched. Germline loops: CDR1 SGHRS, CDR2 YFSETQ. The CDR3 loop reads CASSLVIAGENEQYF. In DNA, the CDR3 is TGCGCCAGCAGCCTAGTAATAGCGGGAGAGAACGAGCAGTACTTC.

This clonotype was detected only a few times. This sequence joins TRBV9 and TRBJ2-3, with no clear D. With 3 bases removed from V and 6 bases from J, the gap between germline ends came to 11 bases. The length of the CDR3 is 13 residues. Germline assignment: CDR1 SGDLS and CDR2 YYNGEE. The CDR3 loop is CASSAQPGDTQYF. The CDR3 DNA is TGTGCCAGCAGCGCCCAACCGGGTGATACGCAGTATTTT.

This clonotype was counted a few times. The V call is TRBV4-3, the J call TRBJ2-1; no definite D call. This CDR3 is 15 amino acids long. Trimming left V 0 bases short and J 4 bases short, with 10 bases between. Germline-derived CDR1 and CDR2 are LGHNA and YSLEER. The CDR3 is CASSQDPLRYNEQFF. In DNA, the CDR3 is TGCGCCAGCAGCCAAGATCCCTTACGGTACAATGAGCAGTTCTTC.

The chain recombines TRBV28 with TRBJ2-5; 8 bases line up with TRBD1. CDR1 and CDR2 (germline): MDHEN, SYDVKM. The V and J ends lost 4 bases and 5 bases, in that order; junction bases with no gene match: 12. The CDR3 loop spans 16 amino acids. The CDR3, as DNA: TGTGCCAGCAGTTCCCTCCGGGCAGGGGGCAGGGAGACCCAGTACTTC. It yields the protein CASSSLRAGGRETQYF.

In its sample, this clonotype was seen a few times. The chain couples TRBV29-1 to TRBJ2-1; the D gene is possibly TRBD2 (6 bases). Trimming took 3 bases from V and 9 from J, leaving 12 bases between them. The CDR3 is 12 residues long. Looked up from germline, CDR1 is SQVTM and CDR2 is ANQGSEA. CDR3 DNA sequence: TGCAGCGTTGACGGGGGAGGCTTTGAGCAGTTCTTC. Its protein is CSVDGGGFEQFF.

CDR3 loop: CASSLLGASSTYEQYF. CDR3 bases: TGTGCCAGCAGCTTATTAGGAGCTAGCTCCACCTACGAGCAGTACTTC. The chain is built from TRBV7-9 and TRBJ2-7; tentative D call: TRBD2 (5 bases). Germline V gene data show CDR1 as SEHNR and CDR2 as FQNEAQ (reference sequence). V lost 2 bases, J lost 2 bases, and 16 bases lay in between. This CDR3 has 16 residues.

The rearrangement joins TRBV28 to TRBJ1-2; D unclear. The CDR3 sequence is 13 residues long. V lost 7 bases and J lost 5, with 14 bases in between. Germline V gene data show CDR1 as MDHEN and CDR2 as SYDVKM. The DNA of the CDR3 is TGTGCCAGCAACCCCTCGAGATGGTATGGCTACACCTTC. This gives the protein CASNPSRWYGYTF.

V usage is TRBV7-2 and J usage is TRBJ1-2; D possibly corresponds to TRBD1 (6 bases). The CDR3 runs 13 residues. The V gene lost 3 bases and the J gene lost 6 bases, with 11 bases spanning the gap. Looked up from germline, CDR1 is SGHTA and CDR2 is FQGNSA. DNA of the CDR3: TGTGCCAGCAGCTTCCTACAGGGTCATGGCTACACCTTC. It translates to CASSFLQGHGYTF.

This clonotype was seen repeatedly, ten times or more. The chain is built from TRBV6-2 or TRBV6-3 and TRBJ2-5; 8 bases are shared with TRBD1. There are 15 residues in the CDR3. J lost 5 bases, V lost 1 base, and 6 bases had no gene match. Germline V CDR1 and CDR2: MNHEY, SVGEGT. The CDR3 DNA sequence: TGTGCCAGCAGTTACTGGAACCGGGACAGGGAGACCCAGTACTTC. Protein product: CASSYWNRDRETQYF.

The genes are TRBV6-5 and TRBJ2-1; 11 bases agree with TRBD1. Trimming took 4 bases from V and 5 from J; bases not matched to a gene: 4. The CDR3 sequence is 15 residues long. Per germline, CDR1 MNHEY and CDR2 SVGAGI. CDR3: CASSWGQGEDNEQFF. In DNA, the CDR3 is TGTGCCAGCAGTTGGGGACAGGGGGAGGACAATGAGCAGTTCTTC.

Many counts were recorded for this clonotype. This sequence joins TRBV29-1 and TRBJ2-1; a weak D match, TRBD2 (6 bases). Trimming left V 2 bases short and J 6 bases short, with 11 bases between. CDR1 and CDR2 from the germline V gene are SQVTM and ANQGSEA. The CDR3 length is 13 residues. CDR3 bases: TGCAGCGTTGAAAATTGGGGAGGCAATGAGCAGTTCTTC. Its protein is CSVENWGGNEQFF.

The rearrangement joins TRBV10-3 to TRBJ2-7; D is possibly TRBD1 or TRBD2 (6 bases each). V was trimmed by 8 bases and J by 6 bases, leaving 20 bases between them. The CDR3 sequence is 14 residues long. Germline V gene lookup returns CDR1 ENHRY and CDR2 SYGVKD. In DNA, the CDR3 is TGTGCCATCGCCCCTCACAGGGAGGAGGGCGAGCAGTACTTC. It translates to CAIAPHREEGEQYF.

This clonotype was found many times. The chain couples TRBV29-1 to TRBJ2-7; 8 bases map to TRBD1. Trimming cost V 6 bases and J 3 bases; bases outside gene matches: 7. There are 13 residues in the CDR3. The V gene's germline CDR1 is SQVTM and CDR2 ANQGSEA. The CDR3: CSVAQTGGYEQYF. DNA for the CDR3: TGCAGCGTCGCACAAACAGGGGGCTACGAGCAGTACTTC.

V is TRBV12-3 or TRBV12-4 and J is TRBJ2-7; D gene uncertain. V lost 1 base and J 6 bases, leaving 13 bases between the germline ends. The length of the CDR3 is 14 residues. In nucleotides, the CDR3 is TGTGCCAGCAGTTTAGGGCGGACCACTCGCGAGCAGTACTTC. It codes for CASSLGRTTREQYF.

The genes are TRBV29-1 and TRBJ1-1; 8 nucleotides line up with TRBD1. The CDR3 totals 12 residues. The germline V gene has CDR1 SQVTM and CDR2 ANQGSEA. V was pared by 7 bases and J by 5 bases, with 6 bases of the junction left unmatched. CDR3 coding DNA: TGCAGCGAATCAGGGGGCGAGACTGAAGCTTTCTTT. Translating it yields CSESGGETEAFF. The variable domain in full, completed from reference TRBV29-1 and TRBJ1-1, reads SAVISQKPSRDICQRGTSLTIQCQVDSQVTMMFWYRQQPGQSLTLIATANQGSEATYESGFVIDKFPISRPNLTFSTLTVSNMSPEDSSIYLCSESGGETEAFFGQGTRLTVV.

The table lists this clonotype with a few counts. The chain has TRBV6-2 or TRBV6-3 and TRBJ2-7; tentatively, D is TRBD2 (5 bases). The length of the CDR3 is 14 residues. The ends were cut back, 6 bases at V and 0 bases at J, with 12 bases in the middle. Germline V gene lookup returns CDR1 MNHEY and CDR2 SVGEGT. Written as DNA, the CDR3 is TGTGCCAGCAGAGAGGACGGGAACTCCTACGAGCAGTACTTC. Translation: CASREDGNSYEQYF.

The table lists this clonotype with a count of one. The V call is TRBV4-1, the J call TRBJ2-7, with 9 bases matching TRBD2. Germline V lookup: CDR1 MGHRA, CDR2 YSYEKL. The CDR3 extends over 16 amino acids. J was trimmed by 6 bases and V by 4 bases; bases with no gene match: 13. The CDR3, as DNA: TGCGCCAGCAGCCGAGAGGGGATAGCGGGAGATTTCGAGCAGTACTTC. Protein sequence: CASSREGIAGDFEQYF.

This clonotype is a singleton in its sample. The CDR3 spells CASSLGQGPKNIQYF. CDR3 in DNA: TGTGCCAGCAGCTTAGGACAGGGCCCCAAAAACATTCAGTACTTC. The gene calls are TRBV7-9 and TRBJ2-4; 7 bases map to TRBD1. CDR1 is SEHNR and CDR2 is FQNEAQ in the germline V gene (reference sequence). The CDR3 extends over 15 amino acids. V lost 1 base, J lost 2 bases, and 2 bases stayed unmatched. Full variable domain (remainder filled in from reference TRBV7-9 and TRBJ2-4): DTGVSQNPRHKITKRGQNVTFRCDPISEHNRLYWYRQTLGQGPEFLTYFQNEAQLEKSRLLSDRFSAERPKGSFSTLEIQRTEQGDSAMYLCASSLGQGPKNIQYFGAGTRLSVL.